This record concerns one T cell receptor beta chain sequence. Its antigen is currently unknown. These data originate in a study of cytomegalovirus exposure and HLA in healthy donors. Nominal health characterized the donors when sampled, though unrecorded immune exposures were likely. Study-level points and caveats: Indistinguishable V segments such as TRBV6-2 and TRBV6-3 were excluded.

The PCR contained 60 Vbeta and 13 Jbeta primers. Assay: immunoSEQ multiplex PCR; the TCRdb copy retains only in-frame clones and omits some. The data hold 130,000 or so clones, with more than 60% observed a single time. Trimming took 3 bases from V and 6 from J; bases not matched to a gene: 7. The CDR3 has 17 residues. CDR1 and CDR2 from the germline V gene are SEHNR and FQNEAQ (reference sequence). The specimen sequenced was PBMCs. This chain links TRBV7-9 with TRBJ2-3, with 15 bases matching TRBD2. The sequence was collected from a man between 18 and 35 years old in good health and CMV-seronegative. The CDR3 region is CASSLISGTSGGDTQYF. Written as DNA, the CDR3 is TGTGCCAGCAGCTTGATCTCCGGGACTAGCGGGGGGGATACGCAGTATTTT.